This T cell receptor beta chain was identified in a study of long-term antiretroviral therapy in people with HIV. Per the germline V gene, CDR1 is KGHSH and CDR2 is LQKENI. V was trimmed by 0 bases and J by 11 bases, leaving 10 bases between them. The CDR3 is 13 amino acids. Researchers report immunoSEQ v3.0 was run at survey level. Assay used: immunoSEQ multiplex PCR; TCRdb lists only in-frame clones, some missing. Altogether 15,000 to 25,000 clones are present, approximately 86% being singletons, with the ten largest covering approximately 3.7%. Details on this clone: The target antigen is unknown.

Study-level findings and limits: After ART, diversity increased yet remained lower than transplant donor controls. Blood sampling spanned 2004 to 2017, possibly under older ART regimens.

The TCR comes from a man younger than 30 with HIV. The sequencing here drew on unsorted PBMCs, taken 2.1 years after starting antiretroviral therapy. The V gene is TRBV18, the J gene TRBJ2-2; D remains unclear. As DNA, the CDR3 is TGTGCCAGCTCACCACCGGGATCAGACGAGCTGTTTTTT. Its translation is CASSPPGSDELFF.